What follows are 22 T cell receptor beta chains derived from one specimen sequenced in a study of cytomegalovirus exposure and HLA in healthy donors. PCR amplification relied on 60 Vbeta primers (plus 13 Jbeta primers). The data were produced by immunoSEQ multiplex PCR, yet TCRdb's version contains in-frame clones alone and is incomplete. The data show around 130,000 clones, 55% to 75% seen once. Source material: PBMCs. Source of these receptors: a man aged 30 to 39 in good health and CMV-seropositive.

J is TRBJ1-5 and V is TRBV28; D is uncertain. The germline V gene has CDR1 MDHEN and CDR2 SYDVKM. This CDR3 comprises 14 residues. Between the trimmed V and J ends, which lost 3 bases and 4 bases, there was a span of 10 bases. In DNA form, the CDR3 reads TGTGCCAGCAGTTTGTATGCGGAGAATCAGCCCCAGCATTTT. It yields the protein CASSLYAENQPQHF.

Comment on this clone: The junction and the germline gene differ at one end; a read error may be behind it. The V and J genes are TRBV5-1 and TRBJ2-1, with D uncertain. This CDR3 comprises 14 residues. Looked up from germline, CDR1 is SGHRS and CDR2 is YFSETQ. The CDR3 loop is CASTLGYRHNEQFF. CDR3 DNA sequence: TGCGCCAGCACCTTGGGGTACAGACACAATGAGCAGTTCTTC.

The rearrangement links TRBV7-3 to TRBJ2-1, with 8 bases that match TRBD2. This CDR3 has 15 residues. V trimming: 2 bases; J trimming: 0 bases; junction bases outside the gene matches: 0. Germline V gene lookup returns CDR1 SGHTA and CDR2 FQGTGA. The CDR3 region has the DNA TGTGCCAGCAGCTTAGGGACTAGCTCCTACAATGAGCAGTTCTTC. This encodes CASSLGTSSYNEQFF.

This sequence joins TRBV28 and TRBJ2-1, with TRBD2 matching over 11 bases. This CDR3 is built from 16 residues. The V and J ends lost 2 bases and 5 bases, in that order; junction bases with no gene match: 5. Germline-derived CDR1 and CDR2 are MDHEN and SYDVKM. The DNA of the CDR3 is TGTGCCAGCAGTTTAACCGGGACTAGCGGTAACAATGAGCAGTTCTTC. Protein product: CASSLTGTSGNNEQFF.

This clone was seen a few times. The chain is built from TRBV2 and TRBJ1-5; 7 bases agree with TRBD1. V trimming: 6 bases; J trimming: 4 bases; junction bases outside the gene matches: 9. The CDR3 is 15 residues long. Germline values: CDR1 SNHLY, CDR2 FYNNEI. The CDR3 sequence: CASSRQGLGNQPQHF. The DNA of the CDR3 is TGTGCCAGCAGCCGACAGGGTTTAGGAAATCAGCCCCAGCATTTT. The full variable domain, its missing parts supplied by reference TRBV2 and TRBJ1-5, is EPEVTQTPSHQVTQMGQEVILRCVPISNHLYFYWYRQILGQKVEFLVSFYNNEISEKSEIFDDQFSVERPDGSNFTLKIRSTKLEDSAMYFCASSRQGLGNQPQHFGDGTRLSIL.

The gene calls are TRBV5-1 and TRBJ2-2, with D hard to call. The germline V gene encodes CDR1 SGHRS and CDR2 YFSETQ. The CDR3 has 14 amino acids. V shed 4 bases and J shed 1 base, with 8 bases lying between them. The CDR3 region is CASSPERNTGELFF. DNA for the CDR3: TGCGCCAGCAGCCCCGAGCGGAACACCGGGGAGCTGTTTTTT.

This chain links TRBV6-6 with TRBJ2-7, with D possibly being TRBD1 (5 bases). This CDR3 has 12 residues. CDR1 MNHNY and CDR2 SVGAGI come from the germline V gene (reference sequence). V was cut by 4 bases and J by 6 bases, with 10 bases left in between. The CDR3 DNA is TGTGCCAGCAGTTTCCAGGGCGGCGAGCAGTACTTC. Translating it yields CASSFQGGEQYF.

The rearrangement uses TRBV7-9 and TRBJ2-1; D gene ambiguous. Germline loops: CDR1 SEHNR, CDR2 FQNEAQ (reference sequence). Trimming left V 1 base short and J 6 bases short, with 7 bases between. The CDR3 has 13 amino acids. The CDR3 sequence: CASSLDLSNEQFF. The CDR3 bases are TGTGCCAGCAGCTTAGACTTATCCAATGAGCAGTTCTTC. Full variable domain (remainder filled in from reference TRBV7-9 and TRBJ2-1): DTGVSQNPRHKITKRGQNVTFRCDPISEHNRLYWYRQTLGQGPEFLTYFQNEAQLEKSRLLSDRFSAERPKGSFSTLEIQRTEQGDSAMYLCASSLDLSNEQFFGPGTRLTVL.

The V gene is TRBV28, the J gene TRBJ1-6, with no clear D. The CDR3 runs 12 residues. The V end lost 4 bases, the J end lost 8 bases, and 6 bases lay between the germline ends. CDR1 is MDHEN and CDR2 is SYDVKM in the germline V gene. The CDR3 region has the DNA TGTGCCAGCAGTTCAATAGATTCACCCCTCCACTTT. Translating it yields CASSSIDSPLHF.

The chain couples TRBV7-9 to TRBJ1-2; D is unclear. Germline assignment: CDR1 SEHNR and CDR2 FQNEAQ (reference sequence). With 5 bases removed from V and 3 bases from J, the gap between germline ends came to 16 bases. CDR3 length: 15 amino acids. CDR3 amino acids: CASSPQMSPYYGYTF. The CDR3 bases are TGTGCCAGCAGCCCACAAATGTCTCCCTACTATGGCTACACCTTC.

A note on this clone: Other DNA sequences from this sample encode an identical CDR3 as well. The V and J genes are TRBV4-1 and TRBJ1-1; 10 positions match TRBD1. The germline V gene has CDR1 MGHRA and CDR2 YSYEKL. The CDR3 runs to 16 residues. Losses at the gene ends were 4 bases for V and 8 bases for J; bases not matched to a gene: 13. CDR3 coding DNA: TGCGCCAGCAGCCGATCCCCGGGACAGGGGTTTCTAGAAGCTTTCTTT. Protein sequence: CASSRSPGQGFLEAFF.

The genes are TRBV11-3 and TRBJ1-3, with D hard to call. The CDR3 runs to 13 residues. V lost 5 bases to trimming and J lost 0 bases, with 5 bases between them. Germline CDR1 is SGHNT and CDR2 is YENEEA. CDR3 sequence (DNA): TGTGCCAGCAGCACAAACTCTGGAAACACCATATATTTT. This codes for CASSTNSGNTIYF.

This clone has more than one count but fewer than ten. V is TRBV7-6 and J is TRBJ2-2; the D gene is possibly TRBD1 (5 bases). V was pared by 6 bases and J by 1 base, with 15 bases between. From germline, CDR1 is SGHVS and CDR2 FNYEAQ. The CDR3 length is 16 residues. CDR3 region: CASSRRPQGNTGELFF. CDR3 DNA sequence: TGTGCCAGCAGTCGTCGGCCCCAGGGGAACACCGGGGAGCTGTTTTTT.

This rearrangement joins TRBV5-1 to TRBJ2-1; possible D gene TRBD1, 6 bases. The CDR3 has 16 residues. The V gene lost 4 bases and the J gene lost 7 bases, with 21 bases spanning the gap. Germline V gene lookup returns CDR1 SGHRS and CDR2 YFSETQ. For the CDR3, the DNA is TGCGCCAGCAGCGTGAACAGGGTAGGGAAGTTGAATGAGCAGTTCTTC. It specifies CASSVNRVGKLNEQFF.

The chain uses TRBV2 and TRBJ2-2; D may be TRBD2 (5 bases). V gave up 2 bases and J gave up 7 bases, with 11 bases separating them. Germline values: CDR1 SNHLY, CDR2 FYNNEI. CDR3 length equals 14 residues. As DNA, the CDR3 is TGTGCCAGCAGTGAAAATCGAGGGTTCGGGGAGCTGTTTTTT. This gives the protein CASSENRGFGELFF.

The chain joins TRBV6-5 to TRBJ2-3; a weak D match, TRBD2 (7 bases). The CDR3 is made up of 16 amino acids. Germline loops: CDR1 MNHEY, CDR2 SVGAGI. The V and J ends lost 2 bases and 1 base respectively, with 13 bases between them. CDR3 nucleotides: TGTGCCAGCAGTTACGTGGGGGGGGCTGGCACAGATACGCAGTATTTT. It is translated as CASSYVGGAGTDTQYF.

CDR3 nucleotides: TGTGCCAGCAGTGAATGGTCGAGGGAGACCCAGTACTTC. This encodes CASSEWSRETQYF. This chain connects TRBV2 to TRBJ2-5; no clear D. The CDR3 is made up of 13 amino acids. Looked up from germline, CDR1 is SNHLY and CDR2 is FYNNEI. The V and J ends lost 2 bases and 5 bases respectively, with 9 bases between them.

The CDR3 DNA reads as TGTGCCAGCAGGCGGACAGGGGGCTATGGCTACACCTTC. Residues: CASRRTGGYGYTF. The gene calls are TRBV2 and TRBJ1-2, with 10 bases fitting TRBD1. Germline V gives CDR1 SNHLY, CDR2 FYNNEI. The CDR3 extends over 13 amino acids. V gave up 6 bases and J gave up 4 bases; unmatched junction bases: 2.

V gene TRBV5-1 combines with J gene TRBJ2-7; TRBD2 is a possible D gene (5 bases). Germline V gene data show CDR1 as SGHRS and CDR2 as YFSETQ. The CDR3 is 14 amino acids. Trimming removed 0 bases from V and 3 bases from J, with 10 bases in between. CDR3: CASSLGDYFYEQYF. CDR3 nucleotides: TGCGCCAGCAGCTTGGGTGACTACTTCTACGAGCAGTACTTC.

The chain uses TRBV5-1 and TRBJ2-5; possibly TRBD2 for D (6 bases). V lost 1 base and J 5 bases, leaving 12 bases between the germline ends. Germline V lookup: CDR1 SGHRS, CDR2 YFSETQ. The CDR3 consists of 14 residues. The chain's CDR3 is CASSLLGGEETQYF. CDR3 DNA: TGCGCCAGCAGCTTGTTGGGGGGTGAGGAGACCCAGTACTTC.

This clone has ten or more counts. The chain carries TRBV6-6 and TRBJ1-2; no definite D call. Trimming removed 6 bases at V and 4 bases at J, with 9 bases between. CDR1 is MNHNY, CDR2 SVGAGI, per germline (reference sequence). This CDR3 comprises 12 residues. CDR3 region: CASRQHLYGYTF. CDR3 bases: TGTGCCAGCAGACAACACCTCTATGGCTACACCTTC.

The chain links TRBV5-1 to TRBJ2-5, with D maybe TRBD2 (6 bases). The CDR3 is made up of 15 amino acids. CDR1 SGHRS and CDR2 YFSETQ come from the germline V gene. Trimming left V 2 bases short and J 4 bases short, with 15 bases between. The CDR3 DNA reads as TGCGCCAGCAGCTTATACGGGAGTCCGGGAGAGACCCAGTACTTC. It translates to CASSLYGSPGETQYF.